This TCR beta chain stems from a study of blood T cell repertoires in COVID-19. Data came from immunoSEQ multiplex PCR; TCRdb stores just in-frame clones and leaves some out. The sample lists about 470,000 clones; roughly nine tenths were seen once. CDR1 and CDR2 from the germline V gene are SGHDT and YYEEEE. This CDR3 is 13 amino acids long. The V end was cut by 4 bases, the J end by 3 bases, with 7 bases between. The V gene is TRBV5-6, the J gene TRBJ2-2; no definite D call. The sequencing input was PBMCs or T cells enriched from blood (not recorded which). The clonotype comes from a woman aged 18-30 years who had recovered from COVID-19. CDR3 DNA sequence: TGTGCCAGCAGCCTCGGTTACACCGGGGAGCTGTTTTTT. It encodes CASSLGYTGELFF.